This TCR beta chain stems from a study of tumor-infiltrating lymphocytes in primary liver carcinoma. Overall study results and limits: Tumor top-250-clone fraction significantly exceeded that of blood (p = 0.039).

Per germline, CDR1 LGHNA and CDR2 YNFKEQ. This CDR3 spans 14 amino acids. About this clonotype itself: Antigen unknown. One end of the junction fails to match germline, which may point to a read error.

Without any cell sorting, roughly 20-30 mg of bulk tissue yielded co-extracted RNA and DNA. Production of TCR beta cDNA used around 500 ng total RNA together with a constant-region primer. Three rounds of nested multiplex PCR with slightly modified ARM-PCR produced TCR beta libraries. TRBV1-TRBV30 forward and Cbeta reverse primers drove the first two roughly 10-cycle rounds. TCRdb reprocessed the multiplex PCR reads via MiXCR and lists one record per CDR3 protein. The sample contains approximately 190,000 distinct CDR3 sequences, over 80% of which appear only once. The chain links TRBV4-2 to TRBJ1-2; D ambiguous. The clonotype comes from a man between 40 and 49 years old with primary liver carcinoma and hepatitis B virus infection. The sequenced sample consisted of tumor tissue from primary liver carcinoma. CDR3 nucleotides: TGTGCTAGCAACGCCCTTGATGGGAACTGTGGCTACAACTTC. It codes for CASNALDGNCGYNF.